This TCR beta chain was sequenced for a study of T cells after yellow fever vaccination. TCRdb fed the 5' RACE reads into MiXCR, producing one record per CDR3 protein. The data show about 320,000 distinct CDR3 sequences, with 3.5% to 4.5% seen just once and just under 20% held by the top ten. There are many counts of this clonotype. This CDR3 has 14 amino acids. V lost 3 bases and J lost 4, with 12 bases in between. Looked up from germline, CDR1 is MNHEY and CDR2 is SMNVEV (reference sequence). The TCR comes from a man between 18 and 35 years old who received the YFV17D yellow fever vaccine. The input for sequencing was PBMCs, taken 15 days after the yellow fever booster vaccination. This chain connects TRBV27 to TRBJ1-1, with D unclear. CDR3 amino acids: CASSLVGSSTEAFF. The CDR3 nucleotides are TGTGCCAGCAGTTTGGTGGGCAGTTCCACTGAAGCTTTCTTT.